Sequencing of this T cell receptor (beta chain) was carried out in a study of cytomegalovirus exposure and HLA in healthy donors (dated by TCRdb to the late 2010s). Some background on the complete study: According to an earlier analysis of several hundred of the donors, some 170 million T cells yielded 95 million to 140 million unique TCR beta sequences and approximately 300 Gb of sequence data. Because of strong linkage in the cohort, a few DR-DQ haplotypes were treated as single units for association and clustering. The study used immunosequencing to profile the T cell repertoires of more than 650 subjects and linked those repertoires to cytomegalovirus serostatus. An earlier analysis of 450 to 750 of the donors used high-throughput TCR beta sequencing to judge whether each TCR beta V gene segment behaved as functional or pseudogenic. On average, around 230,000 unique TCR beta nucleotide sequences were sequenced per donor among roughly 430 genotyped donors of the cohort, with 15% to 20% of those sequences being non-productive. A later genetic analysis used genome-wide SNP genotypes for 398 of the 666 donors, treating that subset as a discovery cohort. The number of donors typed differed by locus, with 629-630 for A, B, C, DRB1 and DQB1, around 560 for DQA1, 600 to 610 for DPA1, and approximately 470 for DPB1. A later analysis re-analyzed previously published TCR beta repertoires from about 730 donors and added high-resolution HLA genotyping to study TCR occurrence patterns. To predict cytomegalovirus infection status, the study combined high-throughput TCR immunosequencing, statistical association of individual TCRs with disease status, and machine learning. An early release that covered roughly 600 HLA-typed donors contained around 330 gigabases of sequencing data and tens of millions of unique TCR sequences. The study aimed to test whether signatures of past pathogen exposure could be identified by cataloging public T cell receptors. Donor age, sex, ethnicity and CMV serostatus were compiled alongside the repertoire data. Rather than using new phenotypic data, the later analysis identified candidate immune exposures from TCR beta sequences and from how often those sequences occurred across donors. In addition to the first cohort of 500 to 850 subjects, a separate validation cohort of over 90 different subjects was used. Class I and class II HLA loci were covered by the typing at four-digit resolution. Of the approximately 400 genotyped donors, approximately 83% fell in the genetic ancestry cluster associated with self-reported Caucasian donors. All discovery cohort repertoires had been generated using a single sequencing platform.

The germline V gene (reference sequence) sets CDR1 to MNHEY and CDR2 to SMNVEV. The CDR3 sequence holds 15 residues, the cysteine and phenylalanine included. Just the 45-base CDR3 DNA is kept, in frame starting at base 1. The germline V end is reduced by 2 bases and the J end by 3 bases; junction bases left unmatched: 7. The full study reports these points: Specific HLA alleles were associated with 15,000 to 20,000 TCR beta sequences at a false discovery rate of 0.05 in a later analysis. Correlated functional status among segregating V segments might be attributable to linkage disequilibrium, but an unknown experimental factor could not be ruled out. An earlier analysis of roughly 570 of the donors showed that most TCR beta V segments appeared in productive rearrangements either about 90% or about 30% of the time, which broadly matched IMGT annotations. In vitro tests confirmed that a few of the cytomegalovirus-associated TCR beta chains recognize cytomegalovirus antigens. In a later analysis, TCR association rates were found to vary across HLA loci, with the most associated TCRs seen for DRB1 alleles and the fewest for HLA-C alleles. Because counts were too low, approximately 15 rarely observed V segments, including chromosome 9 orphons, were excluded from the earlier analysis of about 500 of the donors. For the cohort, immune exposure information was limited to CMV serostatus. Presence/absence analyses assumed roughly uniform sequencing depth across donors, an assumption that may not hold. In the study, around 150 TCR beta chains were listed as associated with cytomegalovirus. A cluster of highly shared sequence variants was judged likely to represent a technical artifact of the sequencing pipeline. Most TCR sequences were seen in very few donors, while some public TCRs were found in many individuals. A later genetic analysis reported fewer N-insertions in productive TCRs among donors in an Asian-associated ancestry cluster than the approximately 700-donor mean. It was suggested by the authors that the approach could potentially be generalized to other disease states and immunological phenotypes. In a later analysis, HLA-associated TCR beta chains were found to be more clonally expanded and to have lower generation probabilities than equally common non-associated chains. Because HLA typing was missing for some donors at each locus, association tests included only the typed subset. A later analysis reported that several top co-occurrence clusters appeared linked to parvovirus B19, influenza, CMV and Epstein-Barr virus. Most CMV-associated TCR beta chains appeared to be HLA-restricted in a later analysis, and the HLA associations seemed to be driven largely by CMV exposure. Strong co-occurrence of HLA alleles, especially DR and DQ, made assigning TCR associations to individual alleles difficult. A further reported finding was that TCR beta sequences accurately predicted the HLA-A and HLA-B alleles for most subjects in the first cohort. The classifier was reported to diagnose cytomegalovirus status with high specificity and sensitivity in both the original and validation cohorts. In this cohort, only TCR beta chains were sequenced, and detectable features were limited by the absence of alpha or paired-chain data. Because the 87-base-pair reads could not distinguish some IMGT-functional V segments, including TRBV6-2 and TRBV6-3, those segments were excluded. V-gene and J-gene trimming of TCR beta chains was associated with a missense DCLRE1C variant in a later genetic analysis, and the association was replicated in an independent cohort.

The cohort consisted of 650 to 700 healthy bone marrow donors. Cohort members were all nominally healthy when sampled, although unrecorded immune exposures were likely present. The donor tested CMV seronegative and was one of the 352 seronegative cohort members. Every donor gave a peripheral blood sample, and the peripheral blood mononuclear cells from that sample were used for TCR beta sequencing. The Qiagen DNeasy Blood Extraction Kit was used to extract genomic DNA from the blood cell samples. On this clone itself: Its specific antigen is unknown. Qualities for individual bases were not recorded, and no much larger clone is one base off.

Library method: the immunoSEQ multiplex PCR assay. For the multiplex PCR, a mixture combining 60 forward primers for TCR Vbeta segments and 13 reverse primers for TCR Jbeta segments was used. The CDR3 region of rearranged TCR beta genes was amplified from genomic DNA with a multiplex PCR assay. The amplified TCR beta libraries were sequenced on the Illumina HiSeq System as 87-base-pair reads. Regarding the original processing steps: A later analysis counted tens of millions of unique TCR beta chains across the 550 to 800 repertoires, and around 9.9 million of these chains were shared by at least two donors. To remove PCR and sequencing errors, raw reads were error-corrected and collapsed into unique sequences using a nearest-neighbor algorithm that merged closely related sequences. To assign V, D and J gene segments, CDR3 sequences were aligned to IMGT reference sequences. For a sequence to be retained, at least a six-nucleotide match to both a V gene segment and a J gene segment was required. Rearrangements were classified as productive when the CDR3 lacked stop codons and remained in frame with V and J, and all other rearrangements were classified as non-productive. Following IMGT convention, CDR3 was defined as the stretch from the second conserved V-encoded cysteine to the conserved J-encoded phenylalanine. The earlier analysis of more than 450 of the donors excluded sequences that lacked an unambiguous match to a single V gene segment. An earlier analysis of several hundred of the donors called V segments functional above 56.7% productive rearrangements and segregating when the between-donor standard deviation exceeded 5%. A statistical classification framework was built for diagnosing cytomegalovirus status from the catalog of TCR beta chain sequences. In a later analysis, V and J genes were assigned by comparing TCR nucleotide sequences against IMGT/GENE-DB human TR gene sequences. In a later analysis, CDR3 sequences and most-parsimonious VDJ recombination scenarios were assigned using the TCRdist pipeline. In a later analysis, each TCR beta chain was defined by its CDR3 amino acid sequence together with its V-gene family, and reads without a unique V-gene family were excluded. As a way to deal with suspected cross-contamination and a sequencing artifact, a later analysis dropped roughly 620 nucleotide sequences that were highly shared and had low generation probability. For each public chain, a later analysis derived a clonal expansion index from normalized ranks of inferred template counts within each repertoire. Generation probabilities in a later analysis came from a VDJ recombination model fitted to out-of-frame rearrangements, and those results were checked against IGoR. A later analysis scored TCR-TCR, TCR-HLA and TCR-CMV co-occurrence with hypergeometric tests, applying a repertoire-size bias correction to TCR pairs. To estimate false discovery rates, a later analysis permuted the HLA or CMV assignments 20 times. In a later analysis, co-occurring TCRs were grouped with DBSCAN, and TCRdist sequence similarity was added when clustering was performed within HLA-allele-positive subsets. For co-occurrence clustering, repertoires with fewer than 30,000 or more than 120,000 public chains were excluded, along with roughly five repertoires with anomalous nucleotide sharing. The table comes from immuneACCESS by way of TCRdb, which keeps in-frame sequences with V and J called. Part of the clones is missing from these tables; in studies checked, under half for an unresolved V gene and the rest for unknown reasons. V, J and clone size reflect that table, while D and trimming were determined from the DNA. The sample contains more than 100,000 clones, 15% of them found a single time. 1.5% to 2% of the sample comes from the top ten.

The TCR comes from a woman between 18 and 29 years old in good health and CMV-seronegative. The receptor chain draws on TRBV27 and TRBJ2-7; TRBD1 agrees with 7 junctional bases. The sequenced sample was PBMCs. The bases read TGTGCCAGCAGTTTAAGGGGGCAGGGGCTCTACGAGCAGTACTTC. Its translation is CASSLRGQGLYEQYF.